These 18 T cell receptor beta chains came from one sample sequenced in a study of PD-1 blockade in classical Hodgkin lymphoma. Time point meaning: newly diagnosed, previously untreated cHL patient sample. Magnetic negative selection served to purify CD4+ T cells out of PBMCs that had been thawed. Repertoires were generated with immunoSEQ multiplex PCR, while TCRdb's copy carries only in-frame clones and drops some. Of around 30,000 clones in the sample, around 89% were seen once. Sequences were obtained from CD4+ T cells from blood. These receptors came from a human donor with classical Hodgkin lymphoma.

J is TRBJ1-5 and V is TRBV10-2, with 7 bases fitting TRBD1. The ends lost 10 bases at V and 5 bases at J; junction bases unmatched: 5. Germline CDR1 and CDR2: WSHSY and SAAADI. This CDR3 contains 12 residues. CDR3 nucleotides: TGCGCCATCCAAACAGGGGATCAGCCCCAGCATTTT. It codes for CAIQTGDQPQHF.

CDR3 in DNA: TGTGCCATTGGGAGGCTAGCGGGAGACGAGCAGTACTTC. Translating it yields CAIGRLAGDEQYF. The chain joins TRBV10-3 to TRBJ2-7; TRBD2 matches at 10 bases. CDR3 length: 13 amino acids. Germline-derived CDR1 and CDR2 are ENHRY and SYGVKD. Trimming took 9 bases from V and 5 from J; bases not matched to a gene: 7.

The rearrangement joins TRBV6-6 to TRBJ2-7, with unresolved D. Trimming stripped 6 bases from V and 7 bases from J, with 13 bases between. This CDR3 spans 12 amino acids. The germline V gene has CDR1 MNHNY and CDR2 SVGAGI (reference sequence). In nucleotides, the CDR3 is TGTGCCAGCAGAGCCGTATGGGGAGAGCAGTACTTC. Its translation is CASRAVWGEQYF.

The V gene is TRBV27, the J gene TRBJ2-1, with 7 bases identical to TRBD1. The V segment lost 6 bases and the J segment 7 bases; nucleotides outside the gene matches: 6. The CDR3 runs 13 residues. Germline values: CDR1 MNHEY, CDR2 SMNVEV (reference sequence). The CDR3 region is CASSLQGWNEQFF. CDR3 bases: TGTGCCAGCAGCCTACAGGGGTGGAATGAGCAGTTCTTC.

The rearrangement uses TRBV10-3 and TRBJ2-1; 14 nucleotides line up with TRBD2. Germline values: CDR1 ENHRY, CDR2 SYGVKD. The J segment lost 8 bases and the V segment lost 4 bases, leaving 7 bases of the junction unmatched. This CDR3 region has 16 residues. DNA for the CDR3: TGTGCCATCAGTGGAGGGACTAGCGGGGGAAGTGATGAGCAGTTCTTC. Amino acid sequence: CAISGGTSGGSDEQFF.

In this sample, this clone turned up once. The chain recombines TRBV10-1 with TRBJ1-2; the D gene is possibly TRBD1 (6 bases). V was cut by 2 bases and J by 3 bases, with 10 bases left in between. The germline CDR1 and CDR2 sequences are WNHNN and SYGVQD (reference sequence). There are 14 residues in the CDR3. CDR3 protein: CASSETDRYYGYTF. For the CDR3, the DNA is TGCGCCAGCAGTGAGACCGACAGGTACTATGGCTACACCTTC.

This clone has only one observation. The V gene is TRBV5-4, the J gene TRBJ2-1; TRBD2 matches at 7 bases. Per the germline V gene, CDR1 is SGHNT and CDR2 is YYREEE (reference sequence). This CDR3 has 15 amino acids. V was clipped by 0 bases and J by 5 bases; unmatched bases: 5. The CDR3 coding sequence is TGTGCCAGCAGCTTGGCCGGGGGGAGGAACAATGAGCAGTTCTTC. Translating gives CASSLAGGRNNEQFF.

This clone was found once. This CDR3 reads CASSTLYTGELFF. CDR3 nucleotide sequence: TGTGCCAGCTCGACCTTATACACCGGGGAGCTGTTTTTT. The chain uses TRBV25-1 and TRBJ2-2; D ambiguous. V lost 8 bases, J lost 3 bases, and 10 bases lay in between. Germline-derived CDR1 and CDR2 are MGHDK and SYGVNS. The CDR3 runs to 13 residues. Combining the CDR3 with reference TRBV25-1 and TRBJ2-2 gives the whole variable domain EADIYQTPRYLVIGTGKKITLECSQTMGHDKMYWYQQDPGMELHLIHYSYGVNSTEKGDLSSESTVSRIRTEHFPLTLESARPSHTSQYLCASSTLYTGELFFGEGSRLTVL.

CDR3 region: CASSLSRLAWFF. CDR3 bases: TGTGCCAGCAGTTTATCCAGACTAGCTTGGTTCTTC. The chain employs TRBV28 and TRBJ2-1; 7 bases agree with TRBD2. The junction had 6 bases not matched to a gene; V was cut back by 1 base and J by 15 bases. Germline lookup yields CDR1 MDHEN and CDR2 SYDVKM. There are 12 residues in the CDR3.

The rearrangement links TRBV5-1 to TRBJ1-1; 7 positions agree with TRBD1. This CDR3 spans 15 amino acids. Germline CDR1 SGHRS, CDR2 YFSETQ. The V and J ends lost 3 bases and 3 bases, in that order; junction bases with no gene match: 8. CDR3 sequence (DNA): TGCGCCAGCAGCTACGGGACAGCCGGGGACACTGAAGCTTTCTTT. Translating it yields CASSYGTAGDTEAFF.

V and J are TRBV29-1 and TRBJ2-1; TRBD1 aligns across 8 bases. Germline-derived CDR1 and CDR2 are SQVTM and ANQGSEA. The CDR3 has 14 amino acids. V lost 6 bases to trimming and J lost 6 bases; unmatched junction nucleotides: 10. CDR3 DNA sequence: TGCAGCGTGGACAGGGTTGGGGGGAGCAATGAGCAGTTCTTC. It encodes CSVDRVGGSNEQFF.

This clone has just a few counts. The rearrangement uses TRBV10-3 and TRBJ2-1, with 8 bases aligning to TRBD1. The V segment lost 6 bases and the J segment 6 bases; nucleotides outside the gene matches: 16. CDR3 length: 17 residues. Germline assignment: CDR1 ENHRY and CDR2 SYGVKD. CDR3 nucleotide sequence: TGTGCCATCAGGGGGACAGGTCCCAACCTGGGAGGCAATGAGCAGTTCTTC. This gives the protein CAIRGTGPNLGGNEQFF.

This chain uses TRBV27 with TRBJ2-7; 12 bases agree with TRBD1. The length of the CDR3 is 18 residues. Germline CDR1 is MNHEY and CDR2 is SMNVEV (reference sequence). The V gene end was trimmed by 5 bases and the J gene end by 2 bases; junction bases not matched to a gene: 13. The CDR3 DNA is TGTGCCAGCAGTACAGGGACAGGGGGCCGCCTAGATCCCTACGAGCAGTACTTC. It yields the protein CASSTGTGGRLDPYEQYF.

This clone was observed a handful of times. The rearrangement links TRBV29-1 to TRBJ1-3; a possible D gene is TRBD1 (6 bases). Germline CDR1 is SQVTM and CDR2 is ANQGSEA. This CDR3 region has 13 residues. Trimming removed 7 bases from V and 3 bases from J, with 13 bases in between. CDR3 protein: CSGRGADGNTIYF. The CDR3 nucleotides read TGCAGCGGGCGGGGGGCGGATGGAAACACCATATATTTT.

V usage is TRBV7-3 and J usage is TRBJ2-1; 7 bases are a match to TRBD2. V gave up 5 bases and J gave up 3 bases; unmatched junction bases: 10. CDR3 length: 16 residues. Germline lookup yields CDR1 SGHTA and CDR2 FQGTGA. The CDR3 nucleotides are TGTGCCAGCAGCCCACGTGGGACTACCTTCTACAATGAGCAGTTCTTC. Translating gives CASSPRGTTFYNEQFF.

The chain uses TRBV6-6 and TRBJ1-1; 8 bases agree with TRBD1. Germline V lookup: CDR1 MNHNY, CDR2 SVGAGI (reference sequence). The junction had 8 bases not matched to a gene; V was cut back by 6 bases and J by 2 bases. The CDR3 has 15 amino acids. In nucleotides, the CDR3 is TGTGCCAGCAGCAACCTTGGACAGGGAAACACTGAAGCTTTCTTT. The encoded protein is CASSNLGQGNTEAFF.

V is TRBV18 and J is TRBJ1-4, with a tentative D call TRBD1 (6 bases). The CDR3 spans 17 residues. CDR1 and CDR2 (germline): KGHSH, LQKENI. With 3 bases removed from V and 3 bases from J, the gap between germline ends came to 17 bases. The CDR3, as DNA: TGTGCCAGCTCACCGAGCACAGGGCGTGGAGCTAATGAAAAACTGTTTTTT. Translation gives CASSPSTGRGANEKLFF.

Here the CDR3 reads CASRPTTRGSNQPQHF. The CDR3 DNA follows: TGTGCCAGCAGACCGACGACAAGGGGTAGCAATCAGCCCCAGCATTTT. The genes are TRBV7-2 and TRBJ1-5; a possible D gene is TRBD1 (5 bases). The V end lost 6 bases, the J end lost 0 bases, and 15 bases lay between the germline ends. CDR1 is SGHTA, CDR2 FQGNSA, per germline. The CDR3 is 16 residues long. The whole variable domain, filled in from reference TRBV7-2 and TRBJ1-5, reads GAGVSQSPSNKVTEKGKDVELRCDPISGHTALYWYRQSLGQGLEFLIYFQGNSAPDKSGLPSDRFSAERTGGSVSTLTIQRTQQEDSAVYLCASRPTTRGSNQPQHFGDGTRLSIL.